This TCR beta chain was captured by sequencing in a study of T cell responses to AZD1222 COVID-19 vaccine. The study, taken as a whole, reports: Two AZD1222 doses significantly raised spike-specific TCR breadth and depth over controls. As reported, nearly half of all spike-specific TCRs target variant regions that are unmutated.

With regard to this clone: Its cognate antigen is unknown. Relative to the germline gene, one junction end is altered; a read error may explain this.

Some clones are missing from TCRdb's copy, which holds only in-frame ones; the method was immunoSEQ multiplex PCR. The sample holds approximately 110,000 clones, 92% seen once. The CDR3 has 16 amino acids. The germline CDR1 and CDR2 sequences are LGHNA and YNFKEQ. The source was peripheral blood, collected 28 days after the second AZD1222 dose. The chain is built from TRBV4-2 and TRBJ1-5, with 11 positions matching TRBD1. This receptor was taken from an adult who received the AZD1222 COVID-19 vaccine. The CDR3 DNA sequence: TGTGCCAGCAGCCAAGAAAGGACAGGGGGCAACCAGCCCCAGCATTTT. This gives the protein CASSQERTGGNQPQHF.